This TCR beta chain was observed in a study of B cell selection in AIRE deficiency. Whole-study results and caveats: Patient Tconv cells held 30% to 35% of Treg sequences shared by healthy donors.

Sorting defined conventional CD4 T cells as CD4+CD127+. How the authors handled the data: Approximately 99,000 patient and some 140,000 healthy donor in-frame TCRbeta sequences came from conventional T cells. Method: immunoSEQ multiplex PCR; TCRdb's copy keeps in-frame clones and lacks some. That table supplies the V and J calls and clone size; D and trimming were determined from the DNA. The profile shows 20,000 to 25,000 clones, approximately 96% of them singletons. For this clone: What it recognizes is unknown.

There are 13 residues in the CDR3. CDR1 is KGHSH, CDR2 LQKENI, per germline. Trimming pared 6 bases from V and 5 bases from J, leaving 13 bases between. Sequenced: CD4+CD127+ conventional T cells sorted from PBMCs. The rearrangement links TRBV18 to TRBJ1-2; D is perhaps TRBD1 (5 bases). The TCR sequence derives from a human donor in good health. The chain's CDR3 is CASSGDLLYGYTF. The CDR3 coding sequence is TGTGCCAGCTCGGGGGACCTCCTTTATGGCTACACCTTC.